This TCR beta chain originates from a study of blood T cell repertoires in COVID-19. In the original analysis: Counts of nucleated cells, estimated from reference gene primer amplification, were obtained. Assay: immunoSEQ multiplex PCR; the TCRdb copy retains only in-frame clones and omits some. That table furnishes V, J and clone size, whereas the DNA furnished D and trimming. The sample yields about 100,000 clones, more than 75% seen once. This receptor was taken from a human donor in a cohort sampled during active COVID-19. The sequenced material came from peripheral blood.

The CDR3 loop reads CASSRGVAGAYEQYF. CDR3 coding DNA: TGTGCCAGCAGCAGAGGTGTGGCGGGAGCTTACGAGCAGTACTTC. This rearrangement joins TRBV5-6 to TRBJ2-7; 7 nucleotides align to TRBD2. Unmatched junction bases numbered 11, after V lost 4 bases and J lost 4 bases. In germline, CDR1 is SGHDT, CDR2 YYEEEE. The CDR3 is 15 amino acids.